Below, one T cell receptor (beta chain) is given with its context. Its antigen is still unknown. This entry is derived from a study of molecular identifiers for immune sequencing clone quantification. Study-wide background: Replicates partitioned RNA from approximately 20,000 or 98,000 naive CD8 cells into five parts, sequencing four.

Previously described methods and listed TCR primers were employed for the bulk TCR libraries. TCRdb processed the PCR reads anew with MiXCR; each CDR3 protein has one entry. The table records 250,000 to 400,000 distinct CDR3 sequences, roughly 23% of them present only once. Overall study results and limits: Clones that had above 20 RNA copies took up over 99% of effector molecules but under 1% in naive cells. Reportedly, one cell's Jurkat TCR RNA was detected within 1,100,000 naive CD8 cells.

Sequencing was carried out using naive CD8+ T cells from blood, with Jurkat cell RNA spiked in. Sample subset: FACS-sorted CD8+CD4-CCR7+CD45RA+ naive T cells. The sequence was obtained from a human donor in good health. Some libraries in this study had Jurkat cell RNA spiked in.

The CDR3 loop reads CASSNPTSGRVNTGELFF. Here the CDR3 DNA reads TGTGCCAGCAGCAACCCGACTAGCGGGAGGGTTAACACCGGGGAGCTGTTTTTT. This rearrangement joins TRBV7-9 to TRBJ2-2, with TRBD2 identical over 14 bases. V gave up 5 bases and J gave up 2 bases; unmatched junction bases: 7. Germline CDR1 reads SEHNR; CDR2 reads FQNEAQ (reference sequence). This CDR3 region has 18 residues.